These 31 T cell receptor beta chains were all obtained from the same sample, sequenced in a study of CD8+CD57+ T cells in acquired aplastic anemia. Profiling of TCR beta VDJ combinations and CDR3 sequences used genomic DNA as template. TCRdb re-derived calls from the reads in MiXCR, one entry per CDR3 protein. The sample has hundreds of thousands of distinct CDR3 sequences, about 70% seen once; the top ten hold approximately 3.8%. The sample was sorted CD4+, CD8+, or CD8+CD57+ T cells (not recorded which) from PBMCs. The origin of the receptors is a human donor in good health, serving as a control.

The J gene is TRBJ1-3, the V gene TRBV10-1, with D perhaps TRBD1 (6 bases). Looked up from germline, CDR1 is WNHNN and CDR2 is SYGVQD (reference sequence). V was pared by 6 bases and J by 2 bases, with 11 bases between. The CDR3 totals 14 residues. The CDR3 sequence is CASRDSNAGNTIYF. CDR3 bases: TGCGCCAGCAGGGACAGCAACGCTGGAAACACCATATATTTT.

The V gene is TRBV6-1, the J gene TRBJ1-3; tentative D call: TRBD1 (6 bases). Germline CDR1 MNHNS, CDR2 SASEGT. Trimming took 5 bases from V and 2 from J, leaving 13 bases between them. The CDR3 covers 15 residues. The CDR3 nucleotides read TGTGCCAGCAGTCCAGAACAGGGCGCTGGAAACACCATATATTTT. It is translated as CASSPEQGAGNTIYF.

The V and J genes are TRBV20-1 and TRBJ2-2; 9 bases fit TRBD1. The CDR3 has 16 amino acids. With 7 bases clipped from V and 3 bases from J, the junction kept 12 bases outside the gene matches. The germline gives CDR1 DFQATT, CDR2 SNEGSKA (reference sequence). CDR3: CSVPKGQGNYTGELFF. For the CDR3, the DNA is TGCAGTGTTCCTAAGGGACAGGGTAACTACACCGGGGAGCTGTTTTTT.

On this clonotype: A read error may produce the germline difference seen at one junction end. V gene TRBV7-7 combines with J gene TRBJ1-1, with D unresolved. The germline V gene has CDR1 SSHAT and CDR2 FNYEAQ (reference sequence). The CDR3 totals 15 residues. CDR3: CASSLPGRGASEAFF. In DNA form, the CDR3 reads TGTGCTAGCAGCCTTCCTGGACGGGGTGCAAGTGAAGCTTTCTTT. The full variable domain, in which reference TRBV7-7 and TRBJ1-1 provide the parts outside the CDR3, is GAGVSQSPRYKVTKRGQDVTLRCDPISSHATLYWYQQALGQGPEFLTYFNYEAQPDKSGLPSDRFSAERPEGSISTLTIQRTEQRDSAMYRCASSLPGRGASEAFFGQGTRLTVV.

This clonotype has just a few counts. The DNA for the CDR3 is TGTGCCAGTAAGGACGGCTTGGGACCCCTCCACTTT. Protein sequence: CASKDGLGPLHF. This chain links TRBV19 with TRBJ1-6, with D uncertain. V was pared by 7 bases and J by 12 bases, with 13 bases between. Germline V gene lookup returns CDR1 LNHDA and CDR2 SQIVND (reference sequence). The CDR3 length is 12 residues.

The CDR3 loop is CSAPPGGGYEYF. CDR3 bases: TGCAGTGCGCCACCGGGGGGCGGGTACGAGTACTTC. The chain combines TRBV20-1 with TRBJ2-5; a possible D gene is TRBD2 (7 bases). From germline, CDR1 is DFQATT and CDR2 SNEGSKA (reference sequence). The CDR3 runs to 12 residues. V was pared by 6 bases and J by 12 bases, with 20 bases between.

Points on this clonotype: Here the CDR3 omits its conserved ending phenylalanine or tryptophan, so a read error is the likely source. The chain has TRBV7-4 and TRBJ2-7; D is unresolved. Trimming cost V 5 bases and J 2 bases, with 4 bases left between them. Germline CDR1 SGHVT, CDR2 SQSDAQ. This CDR3 comprises 11 residues. The CDR3 DNA is TGTGCCAGCAGCAACACCTACGAGCAGTACATC. It is translated as CASSNTYEQYI.

As DNA, the CDR3 is TGTGCCAGCAGCGAAGGGACAGAGTTCTCAGGCTATGGCTACACCTTC. Translated, it gives CASSEGTEFSGYGYTF. This rearrangement joins TRBV24-1 to TRBJ1-2; 7 bases line up with TRBD1. Per germline, CDR1 KGHDR and CDR2 SFDVKD. CDR3 size: 16 residues. The ends lost 11 bases at V and 4 bases at J; junction bases unmatched: 18.

In this sample, this clonotype turned up once. This rearrangement joins TRBV5-1 to TRBJ1-2; D is ambiguous. The CDR3 length is 17 residues. From germline, CDR1 is SGHRS and CDR2 YFSETQ. V was clipped by 5 bases and J by 3 bases, with 23 bases between them. The CDR3 region has the DNA TGCGCCAGCAGTGAAACGGTGGCAGAAGCCCGTTACTATGGCTACACCTTC. This gives the protein CASSETVAEARYYGYTF.

Points on this clonotype: An end of the junction does not agree with germline; a read error may underlie this. V usage is TRBV7-2 and J usage is TRBJ1-2; unclear D gene. CDR3 length: 13 residues. The V gene's germline CDR1 is SGHTA and CDR2 FQGNSA. This CDR3 is CAISREDYYGYTF. The CDR3 DNA sequence: TGTGCCATCAGCCGGGAGGATTACTATGGCTACACCTTC.

The chain couples TRBV2 to TRBJ2-7; tentatively, D is TRBD2 (6 bases). The V gene's germline CDR1 is SNHLY and CDR2 FYNNEI. This CDR3 has 13 residues. In nucleotides, the CDR3 is TGTGGCGCTAGCGTCCCAAGGGCCTACGAGCAGTACTTC. It translates to CGASVPRAYEQYF. Complete variable domain (other parts from reference TRBV2 and TRBJ2-7): EPEVTQTPSHQVTQMGQEVILRCVPISNHLYFYWYRQILGQKVEFLVSFYNNEISEKSEIFDDQFSVERPDGSNFTLKIRSTKLEDSAMYFCGASVPRAYEQYFGPGTRLTVT.

Note on this clonotype: A read error may account for a junction end that differs from germline. The genes are TRBV7-2 and TRBJ2-7, with TRBD2 matching 10 bases. From germline, CDR1 is SGHTA and CDR2 FQGNSA. This CDR3 region has 13 residues. CDR3 bases: TGTGCCAGCAGCCTAGCGGGGGACCAACGGCAGTCCTTC. This translates into CASSLAGDQRQSF.

This clonotype has just one count. The chain links TRBV11-3 to TRBJ2-5, with D tentatively TRBD1 (5 bases). CDR3 length equals 13 residues. Looked up from germline, CDR1 is SGHNT and CDR2 is YENEEA. V was clipped by 5 bases and J by 7 bases, with 14 bases between them. DNA for the CDR3: TGTGCCAGCAGCCCCCAGGGTTTCGGGACCCAGTACTTC. Amino acids: CASSPQGFGTQYF.

This rearrangement joins TRBV30 to TRBJ1-2, with 7 bases lining up with TRBD1. The CDR3 consists of 12 residues. The germline CDR1 and CDR2 sequences are GTSNPN and SVGIG (reference sequence). V lost 1 base, J lost 5 bases, and 1 base stayed unmatched. The CDR3, as DNA: TGTGCCTGGAGTGCAGGGGGGTATGGCTACACCTTC. Encoded protein: CAWSAGGYGYTF.

This clonotype was counted ten times or more. The gene calls are TRBV2 and TRBJ1-6, with D hard to call. Trimming stripped 4 bases from V and 5 bases from J, with 3 bases between. The germline gives CDR1 SNHLY, CDR2 FYNNEI. The CDR3 runs to 12 residues. The CDR3 protein is CASSANNSPLHF. CDR3 sequence (DNA): TGTGCCAGCAGTGCTAATAATTCACCCCTCCACTTT.

This chain joins TRBV24-1 and TRBJ2-5, with D possibly matching TRBD2 (5 bases). The CDR3 covers 12 residues. Germline assignment: CDR1 KGHDR and CDR2 SFDVKD. V lost 5 bases and J 5 bases, leaving 8 bases between the germline ends. Here the CDR3 reads CATSGGGETQYF. CDR3 coding DNA: TGTGCCACCAGTGGTGGAGGTGAGACCCAGTACTTC.

This rearrangement joins TRBV25-1 to TRBJ1-3; the D gene is possibly TRBD1 (6 bases). V was shortened by 2 bases and J by 1 base, with 12 bases between the two germline ends. From germline, CDR1 is MGHDK and CDR2 SYGVNS. The CDR3 sequence is 16 residues long. CDR3 loop: CASSEVTGRSGNTIYF. The CDR3 DNA sequence: TGTGCCAGCAGTGAAGTAACAGGGCGATCTGGAAACACCATATATTTT.

The V gene is TRBV7-7, the J gene TRBJ2-3, with 8 positions matching TRBD1. CDR3 length: 17 amino acids. The trim removed 5 bases at V and 9 bases at J, leaving 19 bases unmatched. The germline V gene has CDR1 SSHAT and CDR2 FNYEAQ (reference sequence). The CDR3 region is CASSPSRGPAVETTQYF. The CDR3 DNA is TGTGCCAGCAGCCCATCCAGGGGGCCAGCGGTGGAAACAACGCAGTATTTT.

In this sample, this clonotype turned up many times. The chain carries TRBV7-2 and TRBJ1-2; 8 bases fit TRBD1. The CDR3 loop spans 18 amino acids. V shed 2 bases, J shed 1 base, and the junction held 12 bases outside the gene matches. From germline, CDR1 is SGHTA and CDR2 FQGNSA. The CDR3 nucleotides are TGTGCCAGCAGCTTACAGGCTCCGCAGGGGGCCCGTAACTATGGCTACACCTTC. Protein sequence: CASSLQAPQGARNYGYTF.

The chain carries TRBV9 and TRBJ1-1; D uncertain. CDR1 and CDR2 from the germline V gene are SGDLS and YYNGEE. CDR3 size: 14 residues. V was shortened by 2 bases and J by 13 bases, with 21 bases between the two germline ends. The CDR3 DNA reads TGTGCCAGCAGCGTCATATCTGGAAACACCAAATATTTCTTT. This sequence encodes CASSVISGNTKYFF.

The chain combines TRBV2 with TRBJ1-2, with D perhaps matching TRBD1 (5 bases). Trimming pared 6 bases from V and 1 base from J, leaving 12 bases between. CDR3 length: 14 amino acids. Germline assignment: CDR1 SNHLY and CDR2 FYNNEI. The CDR3 sequence: CASSGRGINYGYTF. The CDR3 nucleotides are TGTGCCAGCAGCGGTCGGGGCATTAACTATGGCTACACCTTC.

This clonotype was counted ten times or more. The chain employs TRBV2 and TRBJ1-2; no definite D call. V gave up 2 bases and J gave up 2 bases, with 9 bases separating them. Germline-derived CDR1 and CDR2 are SNHLY and FYNNEI. This CDR3 region has 14 residues. DNA of the CDR3: TGTGCCAGCAGTGAAATAAGGTCCAACTATGGCTACACCTTC. Protein sequence: CASSEIRSNYGYTF.

This clonotype was counted ten times or more. J is TRBJ2-5 and V is TRBV10-3, with 7 bases lining up with TRBD1. The CDR3 runs 14 residues. V lost 5 bases, J lost 5 bases, and 8 bases stayed unmatched. Looked up from germline, CDR1 is ENHRY and CDR2 is SYGVKD. In nucleotides, the CDR3 is TGTGCCATCAGTACAGGGGCGTCCCAGGAGACCCAGTACTTC. The encoded protein is CAISTGASQETQYF.

To note about this clonotype: The final CDR3 position lacks the conserved phenylalanine or tryptophan, pointing to a likely read error. It is unclear where the CDR3 begins or ends on the DNA, so no DNA is shown, and the CDR3 is as TCRdb lists it. The rearrangement joins TRBV2 to TRBJ1-6. The CDR3 region is 15 residues in length, termini included. Looked up from germline, CDR1 is SNHLY and CDR2 is FYNNEI. The CDR3 reads CASSTQQRRCAPLRP.

This clonotype was seen repeatedly, ten times or more. The chain employs TRBV20-1 and TRBJ1-3; D is unclear. Germline V gene sequence: CDR1 DFQATT, CDR2 SNEGSKA (reference sequence). The CDR3 is made up of 14 amino acids. The V and J ends lost 3 bases and 0 bases respectively, with 9 bases between them. The CDR3 nucleotides are TGCAGTGCTAGCCCTACGAGCTCTGGAAACACCATATATTTT. Amino acids: CSASPTSSGNTIYF.

Notes on this clonotype: A junction boundary mismatches the germline segment, possibly from a read error. The V and J genes are TRBV5-1 and TRBJ2-1; D is ambiguous. The length of the CDR3 is 16 residues. Germline V gene lookup returns CDR1 SGHRS and CDR2 YFSETQ. The CDR3 DNA sequence: TGCGCCAGCAGCATAGAGCCCAATGAAAACTACAATGGGCAGTTCTTC. Residues: CASSIEPNENYNGQFF.

This clonotype occurred once. This may be a read error, as it is one base from a much larger clone. The rearrangement uses TRBV4-2 and TRBJ2-1; the match to TRBD1 covers 8 bases. From germline, CDR1 is LGHNA and CDR2 YNFKEQ. The CDR3 consists of 15 residues. The CDR3 region is CVSSDDRGLSDEQFF. The CDR3 DNA is TGTGTCAGCAGCGACGACAGGGGATTGAGCGATGAGCAGTTCTTC.

The chain combines TRBV6-2 or TRBV6-3 with TRBJ2-3; D perhaps matches TRBD2 (5 bases). Germline loops: CDR1 MNHEY, CDR2 SVGEGT. V was clipped by 4 bases and J by 6 bases, with 11 bases between them. The CDR3 sequence is 13 residues long. CDR3: CASSSPRGDTQYF. CDR3 nucleotides: TGTGCCAGCAGTTCCCCTAGAGGGGATACGCAGTATTTT.

This chain connects TRBV15 to TRBJ1-4; D is undetermined. The germline CDR1 and CDR2 sequences are LNHNV and YYDKDF (reference sequence). This CDR3 contains 13 residues. Trimming cost V 5 bases and J 10 bases, with 14 bases left between them. CDR3 amino acids: CATSSRPLGKLFF. In DNA, the CDR3 is TGTGCCACCAGCTCCCGCCCGTTGGGAAAACTGTTTTTT. The full variable domain, its missing parts supplied by reference TRBV15 and TRBJ1-4, is DAMVIQNPRYQVTQFGKPVTLSCSQTLNHNVMYWYQQKSSQAPKLLFHYYDKDFNNEADTPDNFQSRRPNTSFCFLDIRSPGLGDTAMYLCATSSRPLGKLFFGSGTQLSVL.

This clonotype was observed once. The genes are TRBV12-3 or TRBV12-4 and TRBJ2-4; D is uncertain. V was shortened by 5 bases and J by 9 bases, with 14 bases between the two germline ends. The CDR3 length is 13 residues. CDR3 protein: CASSTDPKSIQYF. The CDR3 nucleotides read TGTGCCAGCAGTACAGACCCCAAGAGCATTCAGTACTTC.

Note on this clonotype: An end of the junction does not agree with germline; a read error may underlie this. The chain is built from TRBV7-8 and TRBJ1-2; possible D gene TRBD1, 6 bases. CDR1 SGHVS and CDR2 FQNEAQ come from the germline V gene. There are 16 residues in the CDR3. The CDR3 sequence: CASSPRQQGARYDYTF. The DNA of the CDR3 is TGTGCCAGCAGCCCCCGACAACAGGGCGCGAGGTATGACTACACCTTC.